This T cell receptor beta chain emerged from a study of shared clonotypes between healthy human individuals. Study-wide results and limits: Investigators expected sequencing depth to affect clonotype sharing among donors.

Splitting of CD4+ cells produced CD45RA+ naive and CD45RA-negative memory subsets. On this clone: Its specificity is not known.

The trim removed 5 bases at V and 3 bases at J, leaving 1 base unmatched. The CDR3 length is 13 residues. The germline V gene encodes CDR1 SEHNR and CDR2 FQNEAQ (reference sequence). For every subset, genomic DNA was evenly distributed across several immunoSEQ plates. The method was immunoSEQ multiplex PCR; TCRdb's version includes in-frame clones alone and lacks a portion of them. The sample contains roughly 1.4 million clones, roughly 98.5% of which appear only once. The TCR sequence derives from a man aged 25 to 40 in good health. The gene calls are TRBV7-9 and TRBJ1-5; the match to TRBD1 covers 7 bases. What was sequenced was naive CD4+ T cells sorted from blood. Described subset: CD45RA+ positively selected. CDR3 residues: CASSDRANQPQHF. Written as DNA, the CDR3 is TGTGCCAGCAGCGACAGGGCCAATCAGCCCCAGCATTTT.